This TCR beta chain originates from a study of T cells in Graves' hyperthyroidism and ophthalmopathy (dated by TCRdb to about 2019). With regard to the full study: Peripheral blood was collected at initial diagnosis, before any treatment. Prospective prediction of ophthalmopathy was tested in an independent validation cohort of fewer than 20 hyperthyroidism patients and 15 to 17 patients who later progressed to ophthalmopathy. The 90 to 100 discovery patients were randomly split 7:3 into training and test sets. After sampling, hyperthyroidism patients received methimazole starting at 30 mg daily, and ophthalmopathy patients received high-dose intravenous methylprednisolone. According to the paper, TCR Vbeta CDR3 sequencing was carried out on more than 120 peripheral blood samples, which came from fewer than 50 ophthalmopathy, 70 to 80 hyperthyroidism and about 17 progressor patients. In six Graves' hyperthyroidism patients, the study also compared T-cell repertoires from thyroid tissue with T-cell repertoires from blood. To identify distinguishing TCR V-J signatures, a discovery cohort of 100 or so patients was used, comprising 40 to 45 with Graves' ophthalmopathy and about 59 with stable Graves' hyperthyroidism. Broader findings and caveats from the paper: Most expanded thyroid clonotypes (frequency above 0.001) were also found in blood, which suggests that blood repertoires may mirror thyroid immune responses. Sample size was not statistically predetermined, and investigators were not blinded to group allocation. In validation, progression to ophthalmopathy was predicted by the model with 55% to 71% sensitivity and roughly 76% specificity, a median of about 6.4 months before onset. A model built on a 13 V-J signature distinguished ophthalmopathy from stable hyperthyroidism, reaching over 85% sensitivity and 81.08% specificity in cross-validation and 80%/75% in testing.

The CDR1 and CDR2 encoded by the germline V gene (reference sequence) are LNHDA and SQIVND. The CDR3 holds 14 amino acids from the cysteine to the phenylalanine. This entry keeps only the CDR3 DNA: 42 bases, framed from base 1. The germline V end is reduced by 7 bases and the J end by 6 bases; junction bases left unmatched: 6. Graves' hyperthyroidism was defined as stable when no progression to ophthalmopathy occurred over 18 months of follow-up. The hyperthyroidism patients were between 18 and 65 years old and newly diagnosed, with a disease duration of less than 2 months. The study excluded patients with uncontrolled infections, other autoimmune diseases, pregnancy or lactation. Diagnoses relied on clinical symptoms, serum thyroxine and TRAb, thyroid ultrasound and orbital computed tomography. Ficoll-Paque density gradient centrifugation was used to isolate PBMCs from about 10 ml of fresh peripheral blood. Total RNA was extracted with Trizol reagent, and quality was checked on an Agilent 2100 Bioanalyzer.

A remark on this clonotype: It lacks a known antigen. No much larger clonotype is one base removed from it; base qualities were not supplied.

The TCR beta CDR3 regions were amplified from RNA transcripts. A first-round RT-PCR of the TCR CDR3 used the HTBI primer set with the Qiagen OneStep RT-PCR kit. Libraries were constructed in a second round of multiplex PCR, after which size selection and purification were performed. Libraries were sequenced paired-end with 100 bp reads on an Illumina HiSeq2000. From the authors' description of their analysis: SOAPnuke was used to process the raw data, with reads discarded if the reads contained adapters or uncalled bases, had a mean Phred below 15, or lacked an exact constant-primer or identifier match. High-quality paired reads were merged using COPE v1.2.5, and each unique nucleotide sequence was defined as a clonotype. MiTCR v1.1 was used to align clonotypes to the IMGT TRBV, TRBD and TRBJ reference segments. The analysis included only V-J combinations with a frequency above 0.0001, which together covered around 99% of the repertoires. A TCS score was defined as the ratio of F50 (clonal expansion) to E x V (chaos), with BLOSUM62-based TCRdist applied between CDR3 peptides within each V-J. Welch's t-statistics and random forest reduced some 510 V-J features to 10 to 15, which were used in a naive Bayes classifier (R e1071). The similarity between thyroid and blood repertoires was quantified using the Morisita-Horn index. The public reads were reprocessed in TCRdb via fastp at Q25 and MiXCR, keeping in-frame beta chains. Rows with one shared CDR3 protein collapse into an entry with the most common genes and DNA. The V and J calls reflect TCRdb's pipeline rather than the authors' work. The sample data list around 700,000 distinct CDR3 sequences, and around 40% of these were observed just once. The ten largest clonotypes hold around 30% of the sample.

The sequenced sample was blood. The chain couples TRBV19 to TRBJ1-5; TRBD1 lines up with 10 middle nucleotides. The origin of this receptor is a woman aged 40 to 50 with Graves' hyperthyroidism. The bases are TGTGCCAGTACCGCGACAGGGGGCGGTCAGCCCCAGCATTTT. This encodes CASTATGGGQPQHF.